This TCR beta chain was captured in a study of shared clonotypes between healthy human individuals. Every donor, a Caucasian adult, lived in Nashville, Tennessee. Researchers partitioned CD4+ cells into CD45RA+ naive and CD45RA-negative memory subsets. This CDR3 region has 13 residues. Germline V gene sequence: CDR1 SGHAT, CDR2 FQNNGV. V was trimmed by 5 bases and J by 4 bases, leaving 11 bases between them. TCRdb's copy holds only in-frame clones and misses some; the assay was immunoSEQ multiplex PCR. The table records roughly 2.6 million clones, about 92% of them present only once. The source of this sequence is a man between 18 and 35 years old in good health. Sequences were obtained from naive CD4+ T cells sorted from blood. Subset specified: CD45RA+ positively selected. The genes are TRBV11-2 and TRBJ2-5; no reliable D call. The CDR3 nucleotides are TGTGCCAGCAGCCCCCCCAAGGTAGAGACCCAGTACTTC. Protein sequence: CASSPPKVETQYF.